The 22 T cell receptor beta chains given below trace back to one sample, sequenced in a study of T cells in Graves' hyperthyroidism and ophthalmopathy. Using RNA transcripts as the source, TCR beta CDR3 regions were amplified. When the TCR CDR3 underwent first-round RT-PCR, the HTBI primer set was used. TCRdb used MiXCR to reprocess the multiplex PCR reads, holding one entry per CDR3 protein. The sample has about 420,000 distinct CDR3 sequences; around 15% are singletons. The source material was blood. The receptors here all came from a woman aged 18-29 years with Graves' hyperthyroidism.

This clonotype appeared many times. CDR3 amino acids: CASSLVWQGEINYGYTF. For the CDR3, the DNA is TGCGCCAGCAGCTTGGTATGGCAGGGGGAGATAAACTATGGCTACACCTTC. The chain employs TRBV5-1 and TRBJ1-2; 7 bases align to TRBD1. J was trimmed by 2 bases and V by 0 bases; bases with no gene match: 10. The germline CDR1 and CDR2 sequences are SGHRS and YFSETQ. The CDR3 length is 17 residues.

In this sample, this clonotype turned up many times. The chain carries TRBV20-1 and TRBJ2-7; no clear D gene. Germline-derived CDR1 and CDR2 are DFQATT and SNEGSKA (reference sequence). The CDR3 covers 15 residues. Trimming removed 0 bases at V and 0 bases at J, with 12 bases between. CDR3 amino acids: CSARDWKGSSYEQYF. CDR3 DNA sequence: TGCAGTGCTAGAGATTGGAAGGGTAGCTCCTACGAGCAGTACTTC.

The chain recombines TRBV6-2 or TRBV6-3 with TRBJ1-5; 7 positions agree with TRBD1. Germline CDR1 MNHEY, CDR2 SVGEGT. The CDR3 is 15 amino acids. Trimming cost V 6 bases and J 0 bases; bases outside gene matches: 5. The CDR3 region has the DNA TGTGCCAGCAGCTCGACAGGGAATAGCAATCAGCCCCAGCATTTT. This translates into CASSSTGNSNQPQHF.

This clonotype came up many times. CDR3 sequence (DNA): TGCGCCAGCAGCTTCGGGACAGGGACTGAAGCTTTCTTT. This sequence encodes CASSFGTGTEAFF. The rearrangement uses TRBV5-1 and TRBJ1-1, with 9 bases aligning to TRBD1. The CDR3 contains 13 residues. V gave up 2 bases and J gave up 5 bases; unmatched junction bases: 1. Germline V lookup: CDR1 SGHRS, CDR2 YFSETQ.

At least ten counts were recorded for this clonotype. This chain links TRBV28 with TRBJ1-4, with a tentative D call TRBD1 (5 bases). Deletions cut 6 bases from V and 4 bases from J, with 15 bases between. Germline CDR1 and CDR2: MDHEN and SYDVKM. CDR3 size: 15 residues. The CDR3: CASRTSGTGNEKLFF. The CDR3 DNA reads as TGTGCCAGCAGGACCTCCGGGACCGGTAATGAAAAACTGTTTTTT.

This clonotype appeared a single time. The rearrangement joins TRBV9 to TRBJ2-1, with TRBD1 matching over 9 bases. The CDR3 runs to 16 residues. CDR1 and CDR2 (germline): SGDLS, YYNGEE. V lost 0 bases to trimming and J lost 2 bases; unmatched junction nucleotides: 3. For the CDR3, the DNA is TGTGCCAGCAGCGTAGCTGACAGGGGGACCTACAATGAGCAGTTCTTC. It encodes CASSVADRGTYNEQFF.

The chain is built from TRBV12-3 or TRBV12-4 and TRBJ2-5; maybe TRBD1 (5 bases). The CDR3 is 14 amino acids. The V end lost 3 bases, the J end lost 7 bases, and 15 bases lay between the germline ends. DNA of the CDR3: TGTGCCAGCAGTTTTCGGAAGGGGTCGGGGACCCAGTACTTC. This encodes CASSFRKGSGTQYF.

This clonotype showed up many times. At one end, the junction sequence differs from germline, possibly due to a read error. V usage is TRBV7-7 and J usage is TRBJ2-1; the D gene is possibly TRBD2 (5 bases). Germline values: CDR1 SSHAT, CDR2 FNYEAQ (reference sequence). This CDR3 region has 16 residues. This CDR3 is CASSLPPDLIYNEQFF. CDR3 in DNA: TGTGCTAGCAGCCTTCCTCCGGACTTAATATACAATGAGCAGTTCTTC.

A single count supports this clonotype. The chain joins TRBV27 to TRBJ2-5; weak D call: TRBD1 (5 bases). Germline values: CDR1 MNHEY, CDR2 SMNVEV (reference sequence). V lost 5 bases to trimming and J lost 5 bases, with 15 bases between them. The CDR3 consists of 14 residues. The CDR3 here is CASSILGAWETQYF. CDR3 bases: TGTGCCAGCAGTATATTAGGGGCCTGGGAGACCCAGTACTTC.

This chain uses TRBV29-1 with TRBJ2-7; 14 bases map to TRBD2. The length of the CDR3 is 13 residues. From germline, CDR1 is SQVTM and CDR2 ANQGSEA. V shed 6 bases, J shed 3 bases, and the junction held 1 base outside the gene matches. CDR3 protein: CSVGTSGSYEQYF. The CDR3 bases are TGCAGCGTCGGGACTAGCGGGAGCTACGAGCAGTACTTC.

The chain joins TRBV29-1 to TRBJ2-3, with D possibly matching TRBD1 (6 bases). The germline gives CDR1 SQVTM, CDR2 ANQGSEA. The CDR3 extends over 11 amino acids. Between the trimmed V and J ends, which lost 7 bases and 5 bases, there was a span of 10 bases. CDR3 in DNA: TGCAGCGGCCTACAGGGAGATACGCAGTATTTT. Translating gives CSGLQGDTQYF.

This chain uses TRBV11-2 with TRBJ2-7; tentative D call: TRBD1 (5 bases). V was trimmed by 5 bases and J by 1 base, leaving 18 bases between them. The germline V gene encodes CDR1 SGHAT and CDR2 FQNNGV. The CDR3 covers 16 residues. The CDR3 nucleotides are TGTGCCAGCAGCCTTAGCTCAGGGTACAGATCCTACGAGCAGTACTTC. Translated: CASSLSSGYRSYEQYF.

This rearrangement joins TRBV29-1 to TRBJ2-1; 12 nucleotides match TRBD2. The CDR3 has 15 amino acids. V lost 3 bases, J lost 5 bases, and 5 bases stayed unmatched. Germline V gene sequence: CDR1 SQVTM, CDR2 ANQGSEA. The CDR3 protein is CSVELAGGGNNEQFF. Here the CDR3 DNA reads TGCAGCGTTGAGCTAGCGGGAGGGGGGAACAATGAGCAGTTCTTC.

This sequence joins TRBV5-4 and TRBJ1-2, with 10 bases fitting TRBD1. The V segment lost 4 bases and the J segment 3 bases; nucleotides outside the gene matches: 3. The CDR3 has 14 amino acids. Per germline, CDR1 SGHNT and CDR2 YYREEE (reference sequence). CDR3 sequence (DNA): TGTGCCAGCAGCCACGGACAGGGGGACTATGGCTACACCTTC. Its protein product is CASSHGQGDYGYTF.

This clonotype showed up many times. The genes are TRBV6-1 and TRBJ1-6, with 12 bases matching TRBD1. The CDR3 extends over 16 amino acids. The ends lost 10 bases at V and 9 bases at J; junction bases unmatched: 13. Germline-derived CDR1 and CDR2 are MNHNS and SASEGT. The CDR3 sequence is CATSGGQGASGSPLHF. The CDR3 region has the DNA TGTGCCACCTCCGGGGGACAGGGGGCATCAGGTTCACCCCTCCACTTT.

A few counts support this clonotype. This chain links TRBV7-2 with TRBJ2-4, with no clear D. In germline, CDR1 is SGHTA, CDR2 FQGNSA. Trimming left V 5 bases short and J 5 bases short, with 13 bases between. This CDR3 is built from 14 residues. As DNA, the CDR3 is TGTGCCAGCAGCCCTCCCGGGTTGCAAAACATTCAGTACTTC. This sequence encodes CASSPPGLQNIQYF.

The gene calls are TRBV20-1 and TRBJ2-1; 9 nucleotides align to TRBD2. The V segment lost 1 base and the J segment 5 bases; nucleotides outside the gene matches: 3. CDR1 is DFQATT and CDR2 is SNEGSKA in the germline V gene (reference sequence). This CDR3 contains 14 residues. CDR3 in DNA: TGCAGTGCTAGAGTGGTAGCGGGAGACAATGAGCAGTTCTTC. This translates into CSARVVAGDNEQFF.

The V call is TRBV12-5, the J call TRBJ2-1; a possible D gene is TRBD2 (6 bases). Germline CDR1 and CDR2: LGHNT and FRNRAP. This CDR3 has 17 residues. V lost 1 base to trimming and J lost 0 bases, with 13 bases between them. Here the CDR3 reads CASGLGQGLYSYNEQFF. The DNA of the CDR3 is TGTGCTAGTGGTTTGGGCCAGGGACTTTACTCCTACAATGAGCAGTTCTTC.

This clonotype showed up many times. The genes are TRBV12-3 or TRBV12-4 and TRBJ2-7; maybe TRBD1 (6 bases). The CDR3 runs to 15 residues. Trimming left V 3 bases short and J 1 base short, with 13 bases between. The CDR3: CASSFWGLDSYEQYF. Here the CDR3 DNA reads TGTGCCAGCAGTTTCTGGGGGCTGGATTCCTACGAGCAGTACTTC.

This sequence joins TRBV15 and TRBJ1-2, with 7 bases matching TRBD1. The CDR3 totals 14 residues. From germline, CDR1 is LNHNV and CDR2 YYDKDF (reference sequence). J gave up 0 bases and V 3 bases, and 1 base lay outside the gene matches. The CDR3 here is CATSRGTANYGYTF. The DNA of the CDR3 is TGTGCCACCAGCAGGGGGACAGCTAACTATGGCTACACCTTC.

This clonotype has more than one count but fewer than ten. Just one base apart from a much larger clone, this may be a read error. J is TRBJ1-1 and V is TRBV18; maybe TRBD1 (6 bases). CDR1 is KGHSH and CDR2 is LQKENI in the germline V gene. This CDR3 spans 13 amino acids. As DNA, the CDR3 is TGTGCCCGCTCACAGGGAGAAGTGGCTGAAGCTTTCTTT. This gives the protein CARSQGEVAEAFF.

CDR3 in DNA: TGTGCCAGCAGCTTTACGGGGAAAACTGAAGCTTTCTTT. This sequence encodes CASSFTGKTEAFF. The V gene is TRBV5-5, the J gene TRBJ1-1; no definite D call. The CDR3 loop spans 13 amino acids. V was clipped by 2 bases and J by 5 bases, with 10 bases between them. Germline V gene lookup returns CDR1 SGHKS and CDR2 YYEKEE (reference sequence).